Each of the 25 T cell receptor beta chains below was sequenced from the same sample in a study of shared clonotypes between healthy human individuals. Some clones are missing from TCRdb's copy, which holds only in-frame ones; the method was immunoSEQ multiplex PCR. In the table there are some 530,000 clones, around 85% of which are singletons. Sequenced material: PBMCs. The receptors come from a woman aged 40 to 49 in good health. Some clones in this sample may be carry-over from other donors' samples.

The gene calls are TRBV27 and TRBJ1-2, with D unclear. V was cut by 4 bases and J by 0 bases, with 6 bases left in between. CDR1 and CDR2 (germline): MNHEY, SMNVEV (reference sequence). The CDR3 loop spans 13 amino acids. The CDR3 nucleotides read TGTGCCAGCAGTTCTGGAGCTAACTATGGCTACACCTTC. Protein product: CASSSGANYGYTF.

Concerning this clone: A read error is the likely source, as a far larger clone sits one nucleotide away. The sample contains more than one DNA sequence encoding this CDR3. The chain carries TRBV5-4 and TRBJ1-2; D is unresolved. This CDR3 contains 13 residues. Germline CDR1 is SGHNT and CDR2 is YYREEE (reference sequence). CDR3 coding DNA: TGTGCCAGCAGCTTGGTAACCGGCTATGGCTATACCTTC. Translating it yields CASSLVTGYGYTF. The full variable domain, its missing parts supplied by reference TRBV5-4 and TRBJ1-2, is ETGVTQSPTHLIKTRGQQVTLRCSSQSGHNTVSWYQQALGQGPQFIFQYYREEENGRGNFPPRFSGLQFPNYSSELNVNALELDDSALYLCASSLVTGYGYTFGSGTRLTVV.

The gene calls are TRBV5-1 and TRBJ2-5; the match to TRBD1 covers 8 bases. Trimming removed 4 bases from V and 5 bases from J; junction bases left unmatched: 10. Germline V lookup: CDR1 SGHRS, CDR2 YFSETQ. CDR3 length: 15 amino acids. The CDR3 loop reads CASSPGQGADETQYF. The CDR3 coding sequence is TGCGCCAGCAGCCCCGGTCAGGGGGCCGATGAGACCCAGTACTTC.

The genes are TRBV30 and TRBJ2-2; D remains unclear. Between the trimmed V and J ends, which lost 2 bases and 7 bases, there was a span of 8 bases. CDR1 and CDR2 (germline): GTSNPN, SVGIG (reference sequence). The CDR3 covers 12 residues. CDR3 sequence (DNA): TGTGCCTGGAGTCTGTACCTCGGGGAGCTGTTTTTT. It specifies CAWSLYLGELFF.

The rearrangement joins TRBV7-6 to TRBJ2-7; TRBD1 agrees at 9 bases. V lost 5 bases and J lost 3; bases outside the gene matches: 8. The CDR3 consists of 15 residues. Germline CDR1 and CDR2: SGHVS and FNYEAQ. The chain's CDR3 is CASSPTGTGNYEQYF. The DNA of the CDR3 is TGTGCCAGCAGCCCCACCGGGACAGGGAACTACGAGCAGTACTTC.

CDR3 in amino acids: CASSRQYTEAFF. The CDR3, as DNA: TGTGCCAGCAGCCGACAGTACACTGAAGCTTTCTTT. The chain recombines TRBV14 with TRBJ1-1; tentatively, D is TRBD1 (5 bases). Germline V gene data show CDR1 as SGHDN and CDR2 as FVKESK. The V and J ends lost 4 bases and 3 bases respectively, with 6 bases between them. The CDR3 has 12 amino acids.

V and J are TRBV15 and TRBJ2-1; 10 bases fit TRBD1. V was pared by 1 base and J by 9 bases, with 6 bases of the junction left unmatched. Germline CDR1 is LNHNV and CDR2 is YYDKDF (reference sequence). The CDR3 spans 15 residues. CDR3 in amino acids: CATSRAGQGSGEQFF. In DNA form, the CDR3 reads TGTGCCACCAGCAGAGCGGGACAGGGGTCGGGTGAGCAGTTCTTC.

This clone was observed many times. The chain couples TRBV7-2 to TRBJ2-1; 12 bases map to TRBD2. Germline trimming cut 7 bases from V and 1 base from J; bases unmatched to any gene: 8. Germline-derived CDR1 and CDR2 are SGHTA and FQGNSA. This CDR3 has 17 amino acids. The DNA of the CDR3 is TGTGCCAGCACCCCGACTAGCGGGAGTTGGTCCTACAATGAGCAGTTCTTC. Amino acids: CASTPTSGSWSYNEQFF.

This clone was observed a few times. V is TRBV7-8 and J is TRBJ2-7, with D perhaps TRBD1 or TRBD2 (7 bases each). Germline-derived CDR1 and CDR2 are SGHVS and FQNEAQ. V was cut by 10 bases and J by 6 bases, with 22 bases left in between. The CDR3 totals 14 residues. The CDR3, as DNA: TGTGCCACCCGGAGGGGGCGGGAGTCGGGCGAGCAGTACTTC. Translation: CATRRGRESGEQYF.

This clone turned up a few times. This is likely an artifact of a read error, given a far larger clone one base away. V is TRBV5-1 and J is TRBJ2-5; perhaps D is TRBD1 or TRBD2 (5 bases each). The CDR3 has 14 residues. Germline CDR1 reads SGHRS; CDR2 reads YFSETQ. In DNA, the CDR3 is TGCGCCAGCAGGATGGGACCGTACCAAGATACCCAGTACTTC. It is translated as CASRMGPYQDTQYF.

The chain uses TRBV11-2 and TRBJ2-7, with a weak D call TRBD1 (6 bases). V lost 5 bases to trimming and J lost 4 bases, with 18 bases between them. Germline CDR1 and CDR2: SGHAT and FQNNGV. The CDR3 spans 15 residues. CDR3 sequence: CASSRDIRAWYEQYF. As DNA, the CDR3 is TGTGCCAGCAGCCGGGACATCCGGGCATGGTACGAGCAGTACTTC.

J is TRBJ1-4 and V is TRBV28, with D unresolved. The CDR3 totals 12 residues. V lost 6 bases, J lost 8 bases, and 10 bases lay in between. In germline, CDR1 is MDHEN, CDR2 SYDVKM. The CDR3 DNA reads as TGTGCCAGCAGGGACCTTAGGGAAAAACTGTTTTTT. Translation gives CASRDLREKLFF.

The genes are TRBV6-5 and TRBJ1-5; no reliable D call. Trimming took 8 bases from V and 7 from J, leaving 15 bases between them. The CDR3 is 13 residues long. Germline V CDR1 and CDR2: MNHEY, SVGAGI. DNA of the CDR3: TGTGCCAGCGCCACAAGGGCGCTGCAGCCCCAGCATTTT. It translates to CASATRALQPQHF.

On this clone: A far larger clone is one nucleotide away, so this likely arose from a read error. The chain carries TRBV28 and TRBJ2-6; D tentatively fits TRBD1 or TRBD2 (5 bases each). The CDR3 has 18 residues. Looked up from germline, CDR1 is MDHEN and CDR2 is SYDVKM. The chain's CDR3 is CASSLLAGSASVANVLTF. The CDR3 region has the DNA TGTGCCAGCAGTTTATTGGCAGGGAGCGCCTCTGTGGCCAACGTCCTGACTTTC.

The gene calls are TRBV29-1 and TRBJ2-7; D remains unclear. The V end was cut by 4 bases, the J end by 4 bases, with 8 bases between. CDR1 SQVTM and CDR2 ANQGSEA come from the germline V gene. This CDR3 contains 11 residues. The CDR3 nucleotides are TGCAGCGTTGGATCTTGGTACGAGCAGTACTTC. Protein sequence: CSVGSWYEQYF.

V usage is TRBV28 and J usage is TRBJ2-2; 13 bases align to TRBD2. V was clipped by 6 bases and J by 8 bases; unmatched bases: 12. CDR3 size: 17 residues. Germline CDR1 MDHEN, CDR2 SYDVKM. For the CDR3, the DNA is TGTGCCAGCAGAGCTCTGGAGGGACTAGCGGGATTTGGGGAGCTGTTTTTT. The encoded protein is CASRALEGLAGFGELFF.

This clone was found many times. This CDR3 is also generated by other DNA sequences in the sample. This sequence joins TRBV15 and TRBJ1-1; no clear D. The CDR3 is 16 residues long. Germline V gene data show CDR1 as LNHNV and CDR2 as YYDKDF (reference sequence). Trimming stripped 0 bases from V and 0 bases from J, with 11 bases between. In nucleotides, the CDR3 is TGTGCCACCAGCAGAGAAGGTGGAGCCTTGAACACTGAAGCTTTCTTT. It codes for CATSREGGALNTEAFF.

Note on this clone: It is likely a read error: a sequence one base away is far more abundant. A read error is likely, as this CDR3 ends without the conserved phenylalanine or tryptophan. V usage is TRBV28 and J usage is TRBJ2-7, with D maybe TRBD1 (5 bases). With 8 bases removed from V and 0 bases from J, the gap between germline ends came to 8 bases. Germline CDR1 MDHEN, CDR2 SYDVKM. The CDR3 is made up of 12 amino acids. The CDR3 DNA sequence: TGTGCCAGCGGCAGGGCCTCCTACGAGCAGTACTCC. Translating gives CASGRASYEQYS.

This clone has a count of ten or more. Other DNA sequences in the sample encode the same CDR3. The V and J genes are TRBV19 and TRBJ2-3, with 8 nucleotides matching TRBD1. With 9 bases clipped from V and 0 bases from J, the junction kept 5 bases outside the gene matches. Germline V CDR1 and CDR2: LNHDA, SQIVND (reference sequence). The CDR3 totals 14 residues. The CDR3 DNA follows: TGTGCCAGCAGGACAGGGACTAGCACAGATACGCAGTATTTT. As protein: CASRTGTSTDTQYF.

J is TRBJ2-7 and V is TRBV4-1; 8 bases are shared with TRBD1. The CDR3 totals 14 residues. The V segment lost 3 bases and the J segment 3 bases; nucleotides outside the gene matches: 4. Germline CDR1 reads MGHRA; CDR2 reads YSYEKL. The CDR3, as DNA: TGCGCCAGCAGCCACGGGACAGGATTCTACGAGCAGTACTTC. Translated: CASSHGTGFYEQYF.

The genes are TRBV11-2 and TRBJ2-2; D may be TRBD2 (6 bases). Per the germline V gene, CDR1 is SGHAT and CDR2 is FQNNGV. V gave up 1 base and J gave up 6 bases, with 9 bases separating them. This CDR3 contains 14 residues. The CDR3 DNA follows: TGTGCCAGCAGCTTAGCGGGAGAAGCCGGGGAGCTGTTTTTT. It yields the protein CASSLAGEAGELFF.

The chain carries TRBV2 and TRBJ1-2; a possible D gene is TRBD1 (6 bases). This CDR3 has 13 amino acids. Trimming shortened V by 2 bases and J by 8 bases, and 12 bases separated the two germline ends. Germline CDR1 reads SNHLY; CDR2 reads FYNNEI. CDR3 protein: CASSERGRWGYTF. CDR3 DNA: TGTGCCAGCAGTGAACGGGGGCGGTGGGGCTACACCTTC.

This clone has just one count. The gene calls are TRBV7-2 and TRBJ2-1, with D perhaps matching TRBD1 (5 bases). The CDR3 is made up of 16 amino acids. Germline V lookup: CDR1 SGHTA, CDR2 FQGNSA. With 5 bases removed from V and 1 base from J, the gap between germline ends came to 15 bases. The CDR3 spells CASSPPWGGSYNEQFF. CDR3 DNA: TGTGCCAGCAGCCCTCCCTGGGGCGGATCCTACAATGAGCAGTTCTTC. Supplemented by reference TRBV7-2 and TRBJ2-1, the full variable domain reads GAGVSQSPSNKVTEKGKDVELRCDPISGHTALYWYRQSLGQGLEFLIYFQGNSAPDKSGLPSDRFSAERTGGSVSTLTIQRTQQEDSAVYLCASSPPWGGSYNEQFFGPGTRLTVL.

The rearrangement uses TRBV30 and TRBJ2-7; 13 bases line up with TRBD2. This CDR3 has 14 amino acids. Germline trimming cut 4 bases from V and 7 bases from J; bases unmatched to any gene: 7. CDR1 and CDR2 from the germline V gene are GTSNPN and SVGIG (reference sequence). The CDR3 nucleotides read TGTGCCTGGACCCGGACTAGCGGGAGTGGTGAGCAGTACTTC. This translates into CAWTRTSGSGEQYF.

V usage is TRBV29-1 and J usage is TRBJ1-2; 11 bases are a match to TRBD1. The germline V gene has CDR1 SQVTM and CDR2 ANQGSEA. V gave up 2 bases and J gave up 6 bases; unmatched junction bases: 5. The CDR3 runs 14 residues. CDR3 sequence: CSVESDRGQDGYTF. The CDR3 DNA reads as TGCAGCGTTGAATCGGACAGGGGGCAGGATGGCTACACCTTC.